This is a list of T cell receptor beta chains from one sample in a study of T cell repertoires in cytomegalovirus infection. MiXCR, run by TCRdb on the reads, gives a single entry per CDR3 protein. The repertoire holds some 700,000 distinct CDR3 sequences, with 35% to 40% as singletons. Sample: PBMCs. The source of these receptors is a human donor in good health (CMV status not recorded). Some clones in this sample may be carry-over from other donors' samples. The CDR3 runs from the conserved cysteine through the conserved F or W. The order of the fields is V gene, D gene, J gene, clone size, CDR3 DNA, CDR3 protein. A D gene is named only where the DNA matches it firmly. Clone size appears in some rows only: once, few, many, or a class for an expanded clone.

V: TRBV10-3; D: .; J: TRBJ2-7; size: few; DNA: TGTGCCATCAGTACCCGAACCTACGAGCAGTACTTC; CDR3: CAISTRTYEQYF
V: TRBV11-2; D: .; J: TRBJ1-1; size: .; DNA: TGTGCCAGCAGCTTAAAGTTTGAAGCTTTCTTT; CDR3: CASSLKFEAFF
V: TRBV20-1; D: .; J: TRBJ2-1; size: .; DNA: TGCAGTGCTAGAGGGGGGGAATACAATGAGCAGTTCTTC; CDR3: CSARGGEYNEQFF
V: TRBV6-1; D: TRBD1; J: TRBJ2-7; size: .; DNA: TGTGCCAGCAGTGAAGAGGACAGGTACTACTACGAGCAGTACTTC; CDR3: CASSEEDRYYYEQYF
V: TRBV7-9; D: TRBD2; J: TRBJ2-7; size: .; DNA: TGTGCCAGCAGCTCCCCCTCTAGCGGGGCAAGCTCCTACGAGCAGTACTTC; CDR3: CASSSPSSGASSYEQYF
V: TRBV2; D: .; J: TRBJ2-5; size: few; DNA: TGTGCCAGCAGTGAAGTTGACGGGGAGACCCAGTACTTC; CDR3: CASSEVDGETQYF
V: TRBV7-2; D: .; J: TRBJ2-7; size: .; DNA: TGTGCCAGCAGCTTAGGTGGCAGTCCAACCTACGAGCAGTACTTC; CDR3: CASSLGGSPTYEQYF
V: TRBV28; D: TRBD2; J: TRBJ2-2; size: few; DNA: TGTGCCAGCAGCCCTCGGACTAGGTTAGCCACCGGGGAGCTGTTTTTT; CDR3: CASSPRTRLATGELFF
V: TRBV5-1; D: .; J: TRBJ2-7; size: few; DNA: TGCGCCAGCAGCTTGGGGGGGACCCCAGACGAGCAGTACTTC; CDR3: CASSLGGTPDEQYF
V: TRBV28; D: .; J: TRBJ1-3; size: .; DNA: TGTGCCAGCAGTGAACCTGGAAACACCATATATTTT; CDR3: CASSEPGNTIYF
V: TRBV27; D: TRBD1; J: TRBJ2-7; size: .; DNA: TGTGCCAGCAGTTCCTCGGGACAGGGACAATACGAGCAGTACTTC; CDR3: CASSSSGQGQYEQYF
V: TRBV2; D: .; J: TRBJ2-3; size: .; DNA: TGTGCCAGCAGTCCATCGACACGGGCTAGCACAGATACGCAGTATTTT; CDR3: CASSPSTRASTDTQYF
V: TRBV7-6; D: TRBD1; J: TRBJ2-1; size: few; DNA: TGTGCCAGCAGCTTACAGGACAGGGGCTACAATGAGCAGTTCTTC; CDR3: CASSLQDRGYNEQFF
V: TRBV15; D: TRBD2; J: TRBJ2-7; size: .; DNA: TGTGCCACCAGCAGAGATTGGGGTAGCGGGAGTTACGAGCAGTACTTC; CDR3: CATSRDWGSGSYEQYF
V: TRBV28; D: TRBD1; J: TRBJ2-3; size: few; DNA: TGTGCCAGCAGCGAAGGACAGGGATGGAGCACAGATACGCAGTATTTT; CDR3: CASSEGQGWSTDTQYF
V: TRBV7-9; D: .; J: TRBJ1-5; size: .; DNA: TGTGCCAGCAGCCTAGGGGGGGCTCCCAATCAGCCCCAGCATTTT; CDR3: CASSLGGAPNQPQHF
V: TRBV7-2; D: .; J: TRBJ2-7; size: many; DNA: TGTGCCAGCAGCTGGTTGGGCGGGGACGCCTACGAGCAGTACTTC; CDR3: CASSWLGGDAYEQYF
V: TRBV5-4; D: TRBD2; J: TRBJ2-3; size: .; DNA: TGTGCCAGCAGACCGACTAGCGGGGGGGCAGATACGCAGTATTTT; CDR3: CASRPTSGGADTQYF
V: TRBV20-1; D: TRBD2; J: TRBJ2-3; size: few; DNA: TGCAGTGCTATAGCGGGGTTGGATACGCAGTATTTT; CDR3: CSAIAGLDTQYF
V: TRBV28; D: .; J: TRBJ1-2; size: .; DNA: TGTGCCAGCAGTTTCGGGGGCGCCGCCGGCTACACCTTC; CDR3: CASSFGGAAGYTF
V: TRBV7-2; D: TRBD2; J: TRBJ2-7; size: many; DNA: TGTGCCAGCCGCCGCACTAGCGGGGTAGGCGAGCAGTACTTC; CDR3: CASRRTSGVGEQYF
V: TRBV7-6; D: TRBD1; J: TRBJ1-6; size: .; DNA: TGTGCCAGCAGCCCGAGACAGGGCTTAGAAAATTCACCCCTCCACTTT; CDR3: CASSPRQGLENSPLHF
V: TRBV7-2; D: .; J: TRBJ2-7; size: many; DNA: TGTGCCAGCAGCCTCGACAGGACCTACGAGCAGTACTTC; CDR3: CASSLDRTYEQYF
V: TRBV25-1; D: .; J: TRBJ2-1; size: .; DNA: TGTGCCAGCTTGCGGAACAAGGAGCAGTTCTTC; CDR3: CASLRNKEQFF
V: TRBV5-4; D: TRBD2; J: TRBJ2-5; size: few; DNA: TGTGCCAGCAGGTTGCGGGAGTACCAAGAGACCCAGTACTTC; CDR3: CASRLREYQETQYF
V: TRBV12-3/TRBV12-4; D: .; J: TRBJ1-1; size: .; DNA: TGTGCCAGCAGGGTGCAGGGAGTCATGAACACTGAAGCTTTCTTT; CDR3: CASRVQGVMNTEAFF
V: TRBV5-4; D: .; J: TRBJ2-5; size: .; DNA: TGTGCCAGCAGCTCCCCCGGAATCCAAGAGACCCAGTACTTC; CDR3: CASSSPGIQETQYF
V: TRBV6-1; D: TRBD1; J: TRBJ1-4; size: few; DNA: TGTGCCATCGACAGGGGTGAAAAACTGTTTTTT; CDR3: CAIDRGEKLFF
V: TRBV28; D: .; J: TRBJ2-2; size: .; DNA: TGTGCCACATCCCCGGGATGGGGCAACACCGGGGAGCTGTTTTTT; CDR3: CATSPGWGNTGELFF
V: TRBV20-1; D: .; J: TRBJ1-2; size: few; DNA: TGCAGTGCTAGAGATGCAGGGGATGGCTACACCTTC; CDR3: CSARDAGDGYTF
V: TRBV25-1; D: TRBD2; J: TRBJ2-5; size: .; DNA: TGTGCCATCAGTCAACCTGGGGGGGTACGGGAGAACCAGTACTTC; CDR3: CAISQPGGVRENQYF
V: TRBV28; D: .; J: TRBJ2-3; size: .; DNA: TGTGCCAGCAGCCCGCTACGGTTACCTAGCACAGATACGCAGTATTTT; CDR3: CASSPLRLPSTDTQYF
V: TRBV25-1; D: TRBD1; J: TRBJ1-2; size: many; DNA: TGTGCCAGCAGTGAAAGGGGGCAAAACTATGGCTACACCTTC; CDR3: CASSERGQNYGYTF
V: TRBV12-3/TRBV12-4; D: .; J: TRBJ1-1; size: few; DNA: TGTGCCAGCACCCAGAGGATTTACACTGAAGCTTTCTTT; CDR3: CASTQRIYTEAFF
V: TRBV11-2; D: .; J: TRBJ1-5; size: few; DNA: TGTGCCAGCAGCCAGCAGTCGGTGAGCAATCAGCCCCAGCATTTT; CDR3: CASSQQSVSNQPQHF
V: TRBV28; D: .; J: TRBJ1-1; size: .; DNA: TGTGCCAGCAGCCCTCCGGACCTGAACACTGAAGCTTTCTTT; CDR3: CASSPPDLNTEAFF
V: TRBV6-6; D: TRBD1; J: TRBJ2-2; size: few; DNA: TGTGCCAGCCCCCAACCGGGACAGGGGCCGAACACCGGGGAGCTGTTTTTT; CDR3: CASPQPGQGPNTGELFF
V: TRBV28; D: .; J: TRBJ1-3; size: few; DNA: TGTGCCAGCAGTTTACCGGGATCCCACAGGGACACCATATATTTT; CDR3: CASSLPGSHRDTIYF
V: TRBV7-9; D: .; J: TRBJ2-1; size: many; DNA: TGTGCCAGCAGCTTATCAGAGACGGCCTACAATGAGCAGTTCTTC; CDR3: CASSLSETAYNEQFF
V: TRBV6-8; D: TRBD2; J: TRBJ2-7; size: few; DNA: TGTGCCAGCAGCGTCCTCGAGCGGGGGCGCGAGCAGTACTTC; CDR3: CASSVLERGREQYF
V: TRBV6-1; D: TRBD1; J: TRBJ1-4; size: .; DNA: TGTGCCAGCAGGGACAGGGAAGTGGGTGAAAAACTGTTTTTT; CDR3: CASRDREVGEKLFF
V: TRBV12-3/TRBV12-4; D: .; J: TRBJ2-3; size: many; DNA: TGTGCCAGCATTGGGCCCCAACCTACTCCAGATACGCAGTATTTT; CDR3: CASIGPQPTPDTQYF
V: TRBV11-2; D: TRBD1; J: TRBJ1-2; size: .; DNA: TGTGCCAGCAGCAATTGGGGACAGGGGGCTCTAAACTATGGCTACACCTTC; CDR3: CASSNWGQGALNYGYTF
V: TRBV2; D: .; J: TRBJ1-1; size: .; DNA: TGTGCCAGCAGTGGTAGACAGTCAGCTTTCTTT; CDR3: CASSGRQSAFF
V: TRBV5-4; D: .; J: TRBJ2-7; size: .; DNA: TGTGCCAGCAGCTTGTCCGGGCCCGACCGGCAGTACTTC; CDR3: CASSLSGPDRQYF
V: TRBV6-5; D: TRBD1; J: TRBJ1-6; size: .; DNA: TGTGCCAGCGCCTCGACAGGGGTGAATTCACCCCTCCACTTT; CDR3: CASASTGVNSPLHF
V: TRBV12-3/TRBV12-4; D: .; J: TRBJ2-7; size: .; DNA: TGTGCCAGCATCAGTAGAGGGGCAATATCCTACGAGCAGTACTTC; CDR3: CASISRGAISYEQYF
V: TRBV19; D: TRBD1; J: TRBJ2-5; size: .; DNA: TGTGCCAGCGGGACAGGGGCACAAGAGACCCAGTACTTC; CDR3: CASGTGAQETQYF
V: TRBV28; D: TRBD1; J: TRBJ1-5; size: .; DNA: TGTGCCAGCAGTTCCAGGGACAGGCCCAATCAGCCCCAGCATTTT; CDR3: CASSSRDRPNQPQHF
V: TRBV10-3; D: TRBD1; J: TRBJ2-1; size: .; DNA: TGTGCCATCAGTGGGTCCGGGACAGTAAACAATGAGCAGTTCTTC; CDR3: CAISGSGTVNNEQFF
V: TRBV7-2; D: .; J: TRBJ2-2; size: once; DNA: TGTGCCAGCAGCTACCAGGGACTCGGGGAGCTGTTTTTT; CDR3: CASSYQGLGELFF
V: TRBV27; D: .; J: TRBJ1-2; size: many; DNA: TGTGCCAGCAGTTTAAAGGTGACAGCCTATGGCTACACCTTC; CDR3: CASSLKVTAYGYTF